The T cell receptor (beta chain) under discussion was sequenced for a study of blood T cell repertoires in COVID-19 (dated by TCRdb to the early 2020s). For context, the study as a whole: The collaborator samples originated in the United States, Italy and Spain and spanned the acute and convalescent phases of COVID-19. The material from the prospective study consisted of cDNA or gDNA derived from T cells, B-cell-depleted T cells, or PBMCs. Subjects who had been exposed to COVID-19, were actively infected with it, or had recovered from it provided the deeply sampled blood TCRbeta repertoires that made up the dataset. The repertoires were released in a freely available public database meant as a resource for research on the immune response to SARS-CoV-2. Samples came from the ongoing ImmuneRACE study (first 160 participants) plus 1,254 subjects from 6 global collaborators. Nearly every sample came with metadata listing a de-identified subject ID, COVID-19 status, age in years and sex. Where HLA class I and class II types were available, the types were taken from metadata supplied by the sample provider, not from assay-based typing. The investigation overall reported the following: The quantity of clinical and demographic metadata differed by source and by participant and was supplied without curation.

The V end loses 0 bases and the J end loses 4 bases, and a stretch of 4 bases separates them. From a lookup of the germline V gene (reference sequence), CDR1 and CDR2 are MNHNY and SVGAGI. The CDR3 covers 12 residues, taking in both the cysteine and the phenylalanine. The DNA shown is the 36-base CDR3, in frame from base 1. Each collaborating institution followed its own protocols to collect whole blood in K2EDTA tubes. For TCRbeta analysis, collaborators shipped samples as frozen whole blood, isolated PBMCs, or DNA extracted from either of those sample types. TCRbeta CDR3 regions were amplified from genomic DNA using the immunoSEQ Assay, a bias-controlled multiplex PCR. For the original study's pipeline: Within the assay, amplification of reference gene primers was used to estimate how many nucleated cells each sample contained. To quantify the absolute abundance of each unique TCRbeta CDR3 rearrangement, sequence reads were collapsed and filtered. Productive Simpson clonality was computed per sample as the square root of Simpson's diversity index over productive rearrangements. The clones in this table, taken by TCRdb from immuneACCESS, are in-frame only. Not every clone is retained; where verified, under half of the shortfall comes from an unresolved V gene, and the cause of the rest is unknown. V and J calls and clone size are given by that table; D and trimming were obtained from the DNA. This sample lists 70,000 or so clones; roughly 82% were detected once. Clones ranked in the top ten supply roughly a sixth of the sample.

Regarding this clone: No cognate antigen has been identified for it. Base-call qualities are not available, and no considerably larger clone is one nucleotide away. This CDR3 is also generated by other DNA sequences in the sample.

This clonotype originated in a human donor in a cohort sampled during active COVID-19. Sequenced sample: peripheral blood. The chain is encoded by TRBV6-6 joined to TRBJ2-7; the D gene is unclear. The DNA is TGTGCCAGCAGTTACTCGAGGTACGAGCAGTACTTC. Translated, it gives CASSYSRYEQYF.